One and the same sample provided the 24 T cell receptor beta chains below, sequenced in a study of patients and donors after allogeneic stem cell transplantation. In TCRdb, the RT-PCR reads were re-called with MiXCR into one record per CDR3 protein. The sample contains roughly 940,000 distinct CDR3 sequences, approximately 19% of which appear only once. The sequencing sample was made of blood, either unsorted or a sorted T cell fraction (not recorded which). These receptors came from a human donor who was either an allogeneic HSCT recipient or a stem cell or donor lymphocyte infusion donor (not recorded which). It is not recorded whose cells these are; they may come from a transplant donor.

The chain links TRBV20-1 to TRBJ2-3; D uncertain. CDR3 length: 16 amino acids. Trimming removed 1 base at V and 0 bases at J, with 14 bases between. Germline CDR1 reads DFQATT; CDR2 reads SNEGSKA (reference sequence). CDR3 in amino acids: CSARVMSATSTDTQYF. The CDR3 DNA reads as TGCAGTGCTAGAGTGATGTCGGCAACTAGCACAGATACGCAGTATTTT.

This clonotype came up a few times. The chain couples TRBV20-1 to TRBJ2-3; TRBD2 matches at 9 bases. CDR1 is DFQATT and CDR2 is SNEGSKA in the germline V gene (reference sequence). There are 16 residues in the CDR3. Trimming cost V 5 bases and J 0 bases; bases outside gene matches: 9. This CDR3 reads CSAVAGEVFSTDTQYF. CDR3 nucleotides: TGCAGTGCTGTAGCGGGGGAGGTTTTTAGCACAGATACGCAGTATTTT.

This clonotype was seen more than once but under ten times. This chain links TRBV9 with TRBJ2-7, with 7 bases matching TRBD2. The germline gives CDR1 SGDLS, CDR2 YYNGEE. CDR3 length: 13 residues. Trimming took 0 bases from V and 6 from J; bases not matched to a gene: 3. This CDR3 reads CASSVGGGSEQYF. CDR3 DNA sequence: TGTGCCAGCAGCGTAGGGGGGGGGAGCGAGCAGTACTTC.

This clonotype was seen a handful of times. V is TRBV7-9 and J is TRBJ1-1; D is ambiguous. Trimming shortened V by 10 bases and J by 4 bases, and 10 bases separated the two germline ends. There are 11 residues in the CDR3. From germline, CDR1 is SEHNR and CDR2 FQNEAQ (reference sequence). The CDR3 nucleotides are TGTGCCATCCTCCCACTCACTGAAGCTTTCTTT. The encoded protein is CAILPLTEAFF.

The J gene is TRBJ1-5, the V gene TRBV6-1; 9 bases are shared with TRBD1. Germline trimming cut 7 bases from V and 5 bases from J; bases unmatched to any gene: 6. Germline V gene data show CDR1 as MNHNS and CDR2 as SASEGT. The CDR3 consists of 14 residues. The CDR3 nucleotides are TGTGCCAGCATTCCGGGACAGGGTCATCAGCCCCAGCATTTT. This sequence encodes CASIPGQGHQPQHF.

This clonotype was counted a few times. The CDR3 ends on some other residue instead of the conserved phenylalanine or tryptophan, so this is likely a read error. It is unclear where the CDR3 begins or ends on the DNA, so no DNA is shown, and the CDR3 is as TCRdb lists it. V usage is TRBV2 and J usage is TRBJ1-4; TRBD1, the D gene given by the table, was not confirmed from the DNA. The CDR3 numbers 12 amino acids, ends counted. CDR1 and CDR2 (germline): SNHLY, FYNNEI. CDR3 sequence: CASSPRGVPKGL.

This clonotype was recorded a few times. The chain couples TRBV6-1 to TRBJ1-1, with 9 nucleotides matching TRBD1. The CDR3 has 14 amino acids. Germline V CDR1 and CDR2: MNHNS, SASEGT. V was pared by 4 bases and J by 4 bases, with 4 bases of the junction left unmatched. This chain's CDR3 is CASSGRQGVTEAFF. The CDR3 DNA reads as TGTGCCAGCAGTGGACGACAGGGGGTCACTGAAGCTTTCTTT.

This clonotype was picked up a small number of times. The J gene is TRBJ2-3, the V gene TRBV3-1, with D possibly TRBD2 on 6 matching bases. Germline V CDR1 and CDR2: LGHDT, YNNKEL (reference sequence). This CDR3 region has 13 residues. The ends were cut back, 3 bases at V and 3 bases at J, with 7 bases in the middle. DNA of the CDR3: TGTGCCAGCAGCCACGGGGGAACAGATACGCAGTATTTT. Protein product: CASSHGGTDTQYF.

The table lists this clonotype with a few counts. CDR3 DNA: TGTGCCAGCAGGGCGACTACGAACACTGAAGCTTTCTTT. This translates into CASRATTNTEAFF. The V call is TRBV6-4, the J call TRBJ1-1; unclear D gene. CDR3 length equals 13 residues. Germline CDR1 is MRHNA and CDR2 is SNTAGT. The ends were cut back, 6 bases at V and 1 base at J, with 9 bases in the middle.

The gene calls are TRBV7-6 and TRBJ1-6; 10 bases map to TRBD1. The CDR3 is made up of 17 amino acids. Germline CDR1 SGHVS, CDR2 FNYEAQ. With 5 bases clipped from V and 10 bases from J, the junction kept 14 bases outside the gene matches. CDR3 in amino acids: CASSPFASDRGKSPLHF. CDR3 coding DNA: TGTGCCAGCAGCCCCTTTGCCTCGGACAGGGGGAAATCACCCCTCCACTTT.

The chain employs TRBV27 and TRBJ2-5; 11 nucleotides line up with TRBD2. Germline trimming cut 4 bases from V and 4 bases from J; bases unmatched to any gene: 8. The CDR3 runs 16 residues. Germline assignment: CDR1 MNHEY and CDR2 SMNVEV (reference sequence). CDR3 region: CASSSLAGGRIETQYF. The DNA of the CDR3 is TGTGCCAGCAGTTCTCTAGCGGGGGGCAGAATAGAGACCCAGTACTTC.

This clonotype appeared a few times. The chain uses TRBV5-1 and TRBJ1-1; D is unresolved. V lost 2 bases and J 1 base, leaving 12 bases between the germline ends. Germline CDR1 is SGHRS and CDR2 is YFSETQ. The CDR3 consists of 15 residues. The CDR3 DNA follows: TGCGCCAGCAGCTTCGAGGGTAAGAAGAACACTGAAGCTTTCTTT. It encodes CASSFEGKKNTEAFF.

This clonotype was observed a few times. V usage is TRBV5-1 and J usage is TRBJ1-1; tentatively, D is TRBD1 (6 bases). CDR3 length: 15 amino acids. V lost 0 bases and J lost 2, with 11 bases in between. Germline V gene sequence: CDR1 SGHRS, CDR2 YFSETQ. The CDR3 nucleotides are TGCGCCAGCAGCTTGGTCCAGGGGAGTAACACTGAAGCTTTCTTT. It encodes CASSLVQGSNTEAFF.

This clonotype was counted only a few times. The CDR3 sequence: CASRPGYSNQPQHF. CDR3 nucleotide sequence: TGTGCCAGCAGACCGGGGTATAGCAATCAGCCCCAGCATTTT. This chain connects TRBV6-1 to TRBJ1-5; no clear D gene. CDR3 length: 14 amino acids. The germline gives CDR1 MNHNS, CDR2 SASEGT. V was trimmed by 6 bases and J by 0 bases, leaving 9 bases between them.

The table lists this clonotype with a few counts. The chain carries TRBV7-8 and TRBJ1-1, with D tentatively TRBD1 (5 bases). V lost 5 bases and J lost 1, with 14 bases in between. The CDR3 runs 15 residues. Germline CDR1 is SGHVS and CDR2 is FQNEAQ. In DNA form, the CDR3 reads TGTGCCAGCAGCCCGGGGCCATCCGGGAACACTGAAGCTTTCTTT. Protein product: CASSPGPSGNTEAFF.

The chain employs TRBV4-2 and TRBJ2-3; 13 bases line up with TRBD2. V lost 2 bases and J lost 4; bases outside the gene matches: 9. Looked up from germline, CDR1 is LGHNA and CDR2 is YNFKEQ. There are 18 residues in the CDR3. The CDR3 spells CASSQQTFGTSGADTQYF. Written as DNA, the CDR3 is TGTGCCAGCAGCCAACAAACATTCGGGACTAGCGGGGCAGATACGCAGTATTTT.

The chain carries TRBV6-1 and TRBJ2-1, with TRBD2 identical over 8 bases. The J segment lost 9 bases and the V segment lost 0 bases, leaving 7 bases of the junction unmatched. CDR1 and CDR2 from the germline V gene are MNHNS and SASEGT. CDR3 size: 15 residues. CDR3 bases: TGTGCCAGCAGTGAAGCGGGACTAGGAAGTCCTGAGCAGTTCTTC. Translated: CASSEAGLGSPEQFF.

The chain employs TRBV24-1 and TRBJ2-3, with no clear D. Germline V gives CDR1 KGHDR, CDR2 SFDVKD. The CDR3 is made up of 12 amino acids. Trimming cost V 0 bases and J 11 bases, with 8 bases left between them. CDR3 loop: CATSDLTDRQYF. CDR3 nucleotide sequence: TGTGCCACCAGTGATTTGACTGATCGGCAGTATTTT.

The chain carries TRBV6-6 and TRBJ1-2; maybe TRBD1 (5 bases). The germline V and J ends were trimmed by 11 bases and 8 bases, with 15 bases remaining between them. The CDR3 extends over 11 amino acids. The V gene's germline CDR1 is MNHNY and CDR2 SVGAGI (reference sequence). The CDR3 spells CAGRQWGGYTF. CDR3 nucleotide sequence: TGTGCCGGAAGACAGTGGGGCGGCTACACCTTC.

CDR3 sequence (DNA): TGCAGTGCTAGGCACCGGGACAGGGGGGATGAAAAACTGTTTTTT. Translated: CSARHRDRGDEKLFF. V gene TRBV20-1 combines with J gene TRBJ1-4; 11 nucleotides align to TRBD1. The trim removed 3 bases at V and 6 bases at J, leaving 6 bases unmatched. The CDR3 runs 15 residues. Germline assignment: CDR1 DFQATT and CDR2 SNEGSKA (reference sequence).

This chain links TRBV12-3 or TRBV12-4 with TRBJ2-7; the D gene is possibly TRBD2 (6 bases). Trimming stripped 6 bases from V and 2 bases from J, with 17 bases between. This CDR3 is 15 amino acids long. This CDR3 is CASRYKAAGAYEQYF. CDR3 bases: TGTGCCAGCAGATACAAAGCAGCGGGCGCCTACGAGCAGTACTTC.

This clonotype has ten or more counts. This sequence joins TRBV12-3 or TRBV12-4 and TRBJ2-1; TRBD1 matches at 7 bases. With 5 bases clipped from V and 8 bases from J, the junction kept 12 bases outside the gene matches. The CDR3 totals 15 residues. CDR3 coding DNA: TGTGCCAGCAGTCAAGGGGGCTATCTGGGCGATGAGCAGTTCTTC. Encoded protein: CASSQGGYLGDEQFF.

Only a few counts were recorded for this clonotype. The chain has TRBV12-3 or TRBV12-4 and TRBJ2-6; no firm D call. The CDR3 consists of 14 residues. V shed 9 bases and J shed 0 bases, with 9 bases lying between them. The CDR3 nucleotides read TGTGCCAGTTGTAGCCACTCTGGGGCCAACGTCCTGACTTTC. Its protein product is CASCSHSGANVLTF.

In DNA form, the CDR3 reads TGTGCCAGCAGCCCTTACACAGCAATGCGGAACACCGGGGAGCTGTTTTTT. This gives the protein CASSPYTAMRNTGELFF. The chain carries TRBV3-1 and TRBJ2-2; unclear D gene. Per germline, CDR1 LGHDT and CDR2 YNNKEL (reference sequence). V was cut by 4 bases and J by 1 base, with 16 bases left in between. CDR3 length: 17 residues. The entire variable domain, with the rest obtained from reference TRBV3-1 and TRBJ2-2, is as follows: DTAVSQTPKYLVTQMGNDKSIKCEQNLGHDTMYWYKQDSKKFLKIMFSYNNKELIINETVPNRFSPKSPDKAHLNLHINSLELGDSAVYFCASSPYTAMRNTGELFFGEGSRLTVL.